The entry below gives a single TCR beta chain sequence along with its context. Its antigen is undetermined. For the second PCR, which ran for about 6 to 11 cycles, a sample-barcoded 5' primer and a J-beta primer mix were used. In TCRdb, the 5' RACE reads were re-called with MiXCR into one record per CDR3 protein. This repertoire shows almost 800,000 distinct CDR3 sequences, roughly 60% found once; its top ten account for over 20%. This specimen belongs to a study of blood T cells in healthy people across ages. This CDR3 is 11 amino acids long. Germline V CDR1 and CDR2: SGHDT, YYEEEE. Deletions cut 1 base from V and 6 bases from J, with 5 bases between. Study-wide points: With naive T cell percentage, TCR beta diversity showed a strong correlation. It was held that diversity estimates obtained from one million T cells represented underestimates.

Sequencing used blood. This TCR was recovered from a young man in good health. The chain joins TRBV5-6 to TRBJ2-7; no clear D. The CDR3 region has the DNA TGTGCCAGCAGCTTGAAGCTCGAGCAGTACTTC. It specifies CASSLKLEQYF.